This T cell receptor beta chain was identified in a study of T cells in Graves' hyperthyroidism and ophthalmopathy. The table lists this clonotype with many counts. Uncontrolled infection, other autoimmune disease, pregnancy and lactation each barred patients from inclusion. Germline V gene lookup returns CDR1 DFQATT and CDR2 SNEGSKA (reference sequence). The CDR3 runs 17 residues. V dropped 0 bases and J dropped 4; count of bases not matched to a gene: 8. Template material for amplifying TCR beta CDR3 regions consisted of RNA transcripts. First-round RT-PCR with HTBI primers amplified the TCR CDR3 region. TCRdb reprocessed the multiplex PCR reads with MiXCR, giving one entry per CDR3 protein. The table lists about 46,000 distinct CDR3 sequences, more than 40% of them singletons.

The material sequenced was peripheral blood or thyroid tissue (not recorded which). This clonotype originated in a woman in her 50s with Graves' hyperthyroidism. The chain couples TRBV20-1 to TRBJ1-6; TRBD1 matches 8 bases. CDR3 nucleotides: TGCAGTGCTAGAGATTGGCCAGGGGGCTCTTATAATTCACCCCTCCACTTT. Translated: CSARDWPGGSYNSPLHF.